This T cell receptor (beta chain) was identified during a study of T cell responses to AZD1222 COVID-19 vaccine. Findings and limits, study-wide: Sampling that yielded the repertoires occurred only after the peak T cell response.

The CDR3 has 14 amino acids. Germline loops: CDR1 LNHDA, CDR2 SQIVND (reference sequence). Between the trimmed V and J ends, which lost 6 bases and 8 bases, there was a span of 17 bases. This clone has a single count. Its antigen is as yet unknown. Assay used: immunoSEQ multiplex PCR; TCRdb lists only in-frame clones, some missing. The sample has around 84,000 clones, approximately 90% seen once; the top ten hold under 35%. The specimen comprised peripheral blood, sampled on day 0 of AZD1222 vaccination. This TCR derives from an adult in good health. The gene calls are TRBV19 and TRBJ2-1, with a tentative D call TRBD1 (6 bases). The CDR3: CASSAGFRGYEQFF. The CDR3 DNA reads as TGTGCCAGTAGCGCGGGCTTTAGGGGGTATGAGCAGTTCTTC. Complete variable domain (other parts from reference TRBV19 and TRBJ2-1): DGGITQSPKYLFRKEGQNVTLSCEQNLNHDAMYWYRQDPGQGLRLIYYSQIVNDFQKGDIAEGYSVSREKKESFPLTVTSAQKNPTAFYLCASSAGFRGYEQFFGPGTRLTVL.